This entry lists 16 T cell receptor beta chains sequenced from one sample in a study of early T cells in non-severe SARS-CoV-2 infection. Via MiXCR, TCRdb re-called the 5' RACE reads, giving one row per CDR3 protein. Of about 54,000 distinct CDR3 sequences in the sample, around 7.7% were seen once. This material consisted of whole blood, taken at baseline. The receptors originated from an adult who was a healthcare worker with PCR-confirmed SARS-CoV-2 infection or an uninfected control (not recorded which).

This clonotype turned up a few times. The rearrangement uses TRBV18 and TRBJ2-7, with a possible D match to TRBD2 (5 bases). The CDR3 is 16 amino acids. CDR1 KGHSH and CDR2 LQKENI come from the germline V gene. Deletions cut 5 bases from V and 4 bases from J, with 21 bases between. The CDR3 DNA follows: TGTGCCAGCTCAAACGAACCGGGGATCACTTTATACGAGCAGTACTTC. It specifies CASSNEPGITLYEQYF.

The rearrangement uses TRBV3-1 and TRBJ2-1, with 13 bases lining up with TRBD2. The trim removed 0 bases at V and 6 bases at J, leaving 11 bases unmatched. This CDR3 comprises 19 residues. The germline CDR1 and CDR2 sequences are LGHDT and YNNKEL (reference sequence). This CDR3 reads CASSQDLLGTSGIGNEQFF. The DNA for the CDR3 is TGTGCCAGCAGCCAAGATTTACTTGGGACTAGCGGGATAGGCAATGAGCAGTTCTTC.

This clonotype has a handful of counts. V and J are TRBV5-1 and TRBJ1-1, with D possibly TRBD1 on 6 matching bases. Trimming took off 5 bases at V and 3 bases at J, with 17 bases between the two ends. In germline, CDR1 is SGHRS, CDR2 YFSETQ. CDR3 length: 15 amino acids. CDR3 nucleotide sequence: TGCGCCAGCAGGCGCGCAGGGGCCGGGGACACTGAAGCTTTCTTT. It specifies CASRRAGAGDTEAFF.

This clonotype appeared a few times. The chain uses TRBV6-5 and TRBJ2-1, with TRBD2 matching 9 bases. The CDR3 is made up of 16 amino acids. V shed 6 bases, J shed 0 bases, and the junction held 6 bases outside the gene matches. CDR1 is MNHEY and CDR2 is SVGAGI in the germline V gene. The CDR3 bases are TGTGCCAGCAGCTTATTGACTAGCGGCTCCTACAATGAGCAGTTCTTC. This gives the protein CASSLLTSGSYNEQFF.

This chain's CDR3 is CASGADYNEQFF. CDR3 DNA: TGTGCCAGCGGGGCAGACTACAATGAGCAGTTCTTC. The chain has TRBV3-1 and TRBJ2-1; the D gene is possibly TRBD1 (5 bases). The V gene lost 8 bases and the J gene lost 3 bases, with 8 bases spanning the gap. Germline loops: CDR1 LGHDT, CDR2 YNNKEL (reference sequence). The CDR3 spans 12 residues.

J is TRBJ2-6 and V is TRBV7-2, with D unclear. This CDR3 is 14 amino acids long. Germline V gene lookup returns CDR1 SGHTA and CDR2 FQGNSA. With 5 bases removed from V and 2 bases from J, the gap between germline ends came to 7 bases. The DNA of the CDR3 is TGTGCCAGCAGCAAGTACACTGGGGCCAACGTCCTGACTTTC. Amino acid sequence: CASSKYTGANVLTF.

This clonotype has a handful of counts. The chain uses TRBV11-2 and TRBJ2-3, with 8 positions matching TRBD1. J gave up 6 bases and V 5 bases, and 7 bases lay outside the gene matches. The CDR3 runs 14 residues. Germline V gene sequence: CDR1 SGHAT, CDR2 FQNNGV. CDR3 loop: CASSLRDRKDTQYF. CDR3 bases: TGTGCCAGCAGCCTCCGGGACAGGAAGGATACGCAGTATTTT. The full variable domain, completed using reference TRBV11-2 and TRBJ2-3, is EAGVAQSPRYKIIEKRQSVAFWCNPISGHATLYWYQQILGQGPKLLIQFQNNGVVDDSQLPKDRFSAERLKGVDSTLKIQPAKLEDSAVYLCASSLRDRKDTQYFGPGTRLTVL.

For this clonotype: This may be a read error, as it is one base from a much larger clone. The V call is TRBV6-2 or TRBV6-3, the J call TRBJ1-1, with D tentatively TRBD1 (5 bases). Per germline, CDR1 MNHEY and CDR2 SVGEGT. This CDR3 has 15 residues. Trimming removed 6 bases from V and 1 base from J, with 15 bases in between. CDR3 sequence reads: CASRKKLTGNTEAFF. The CDR3 bases are TGTGCCAGCAGGAAAAAGCTCACAGGGAACACTGAAGCTTTCTTT.

This clonotype came up many times. V gene TRBV5-1 combines with J gene TRBJ2-7; 10 bases are a match to TRBD2. Germline CDR1 SGHRS, CDR2 YFSETQ. V gave up 4 bases and J gave up 2 bases; unmatched junction bases: 6. The CDR3 loop spans 15 amino acids. The CDR3 loop reads CASSDAAGGAYEQYF. The CDR3 DNA reads as TGCGCCAGCAGCGACGCAGCGGGAGGGGCCTACGAGCAGTACTTC.

This clonotype came up many times. The rearrangement joins TRBV28 to TRBJ1-2; D perhaps matches TRBD1 (5 bases). CDR1 MDHEN and CDR2 SYDVKM come from the germline V gene. V shed 5 bases and J shed 1 base, with 17 bases lying between them. This CDR3 is built from 16 residues. CDR3 sequence: CASSPRWGVLNYGYTF. CDR3 in DNA: TGTGCCAGCAGTCCCCGGTGGGGGGTCCTTAACTATGGCTACACCTTC.

This clonotype was counted ten times or more. This chain uses TRBV6-5 with TRBJ2-3; D remains ambiguous. The germline V gene has CDR1 MNHEY and CDR2 SVGAGI. Trimming removed 6 bases from V and 9 bases from J, with 16 bases in between. CDR3 length: 13 amino acids. For the CDR3, the DNA is TGTGCCAGCAGGCCCCTGAGCAGTTTAACGCAGTATTTT. Its protein is CASRPLSSLTQYF.

This clonotype turned up a few times. This chain connects TRBV28 to TRBJ2-2, with 7 bases lining up with TRBD2. This CDR3 region has 16 residues. With V trimmed by 5 bases and J by 4 bases, 10 bases remained unmatched. Germline V gene sequence: CDR1 MDHEN, CDR2 SYDVKM. CDR3: CASSPSGRATTGELFF. The CDR3 nucleotides read TGTGCCAGCAGTCCGTCGGGGAGGGCGACCACCGGGGAGCTGTTTTTT.

This clonotype was observed a handful of times. The J gene is TRBJ1-2, the V gene TRBV18; D is ambiguous. This CDR3 contains 13 residues. Germline-derived CDR1 and CDR2 are KGHSH and LQKENI. Trimming shortened V by 0 bases and J by 4 bases, and 6 bases separated the two germline ends. For the CDR3, the DNA is TGTGCCAGCTCACCACCCCACAGCTATGGCTACACCTTC. Its translation: CASSPPHSYGYTF.

This clonotype occurred once. The rearrangement links TRBV6-1 to TRBJ2-1, with 8 positions matching TRBD2. CDR1 is MNHNS and CDR2 is SASEGT in the germline V gene. V lost 11 bases to trimming and J lost 6 bases; unmatched junction nucleotides: 12. This CDR3 region has 14 residues. The CDR3 bases are TGTGCCGGAGCCGGGACTAGGGCGTTCAATGAGCAGTTCTTC. Translation: CAGAGTRAFNEQFF.

Many counts were recorded for this clonotype. The chain joins TRBV7-2 to TRBJ2-7; D might be TRBD2 (5 bases). Trimming left V 2 bases short and J 3 bases short, with 8 bases between. This CDR3 has 13 residues. CDR1 and CDR2 from the germline V gene are SGHTA and FQGNSA. The CDR3 DNA sequence: TGTGCCAGCAGCTTATCGGGATACTACGAGCAGTACTTC. Translated, it gives CASSLSGYYEQYF.

Many counts were recorded for this clonotype. V gene TRBV27 combines with J gene TRBJ2-1; possible D gene TRBD1, 6 bases. Deletions cut 8 bases from V and 2 bases from J, with 13 bases between. The CDR3 covers 14 residues. CDR1 and CDR2 from the germline V gene are MNHEY and SMNVEV (reference sequence). The CDR3 coding sequence is TGTGCCAGCGCGCCCGGGACACCCTACAATGAGCAGTTCTTC. This sequence encodes CASAPGTPYNEQFF.